The rows below give T cell receptor beta chains drawn from one sample of a study of beta chain features in type 1 diabetes. Sequencing used immunoSEQ multiplex PCR; TCRdb keeps in-frame clones, though not all of them. The sample lists about 620,000 clones, roughly 15% occurring once. Sequenced material: naive CD4+ T cells from blood. The receptors come from a man in his late teens or twenties in good health. CDR3s include the opening cysteine and the closing phenylalanine or tryptophan. The order of the fields is clone size, J gene, V gene, D gene, CDR3 protein, CDR3 DNA. D genes are given only for firm matches. For some rows the clone size is stated as once, few or many, or as a class when expanded; others skip it.

size: once; J: TRBJ1-5; V: TRBV25-1; D: -; CDR3: CASSGAGGPGPQHF; DNA: TGTGCCAGCAGTGGGGCGGGGGGCCCGGGGCCCCAGCATTTT
size: few; J: TRBJ1-3; V: TRBV4-3; D: -; CDR3: CASSQDSGPGNTIYF; DNA: TGCGCCAGCAGCCAAGACTCCGGGCCTGGAAACACCATATATTTT
size: -; J: TRBJ1-2; V: TRBV28; D: TRBD1; CDR3: CASSPTGKRGYTF; DNA: TGTGCCAGCAGCCCGACAGGGAAGAGAGGCTACACCTTC
size: few; J: TRBJ1-2; V: TRBV4-1; D: TRBD1; CDR3: CASSTGDYGYTF; DNA: TGCGCCAGCAGCACAGGGGACTATGGCTACACCTTC
size: -; J: TRBJ1-2; V: TRBV18; D: TRBD1; CDR3: CASSPDRAGYGYTF; DNA: TGTGCCAGCTCACCGGACAGGGCCGGCTATGGCTACACCTTC
size: few; J: TRBJ2-3; V: TRBV25-1; D: -; CDR3: CASSELGGAQGTDTQYF; DNA: TGTGCCAGCAGTGAATTGGGGGGGGCGCAAGGGACAGATACGCAGTATTTT
size: few; J: TRBJ2-3; V: TRBV6-1; D: -; CDR3: CASRVTGLDTQYF; DNA: TGTGCCAGCAGAGTGACAGGTCTGGATACGCAGTATTTT
size: -; J: TRBJ2-7; V: TRBV7-2; D: TRBD2; CDR3: CASSLQRGRFSYEQYF; DNA: TGTGCCAGCAGCTTACAGCGGGGGCGTTTCTCCTACGAGCAGTACTTC
size: -; J: TRBJ2-1; V: TRBV5-1; D: TRBD1; CDR3: CASSLEGAPSGEQFF; DNA: TGCGCCAGCAGCTTGGAGGGGGCGCCTTCAGGGGAGCAGTTCTTC
size: -; J: TRBJ2-5; V: TRBV2; D: -; CDR3: CASHADTAQETQYF; DNA: TGTGCCAGCCATGCAGACACCGCTCAAGAGACCCAGTACTTC